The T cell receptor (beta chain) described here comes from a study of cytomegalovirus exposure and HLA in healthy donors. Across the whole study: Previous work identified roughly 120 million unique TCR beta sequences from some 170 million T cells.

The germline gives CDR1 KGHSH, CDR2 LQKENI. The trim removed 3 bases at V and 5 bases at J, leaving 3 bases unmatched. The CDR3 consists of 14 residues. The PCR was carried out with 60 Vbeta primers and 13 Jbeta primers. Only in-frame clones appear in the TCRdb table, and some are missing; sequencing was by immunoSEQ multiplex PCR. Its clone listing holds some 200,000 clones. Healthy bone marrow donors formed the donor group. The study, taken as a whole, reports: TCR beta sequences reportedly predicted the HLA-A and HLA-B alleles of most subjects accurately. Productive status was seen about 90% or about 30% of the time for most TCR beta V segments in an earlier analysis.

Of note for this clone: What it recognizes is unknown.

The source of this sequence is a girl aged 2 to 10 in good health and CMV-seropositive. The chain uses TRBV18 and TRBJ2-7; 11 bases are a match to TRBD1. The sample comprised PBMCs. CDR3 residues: CASSPGQGVHEQYF. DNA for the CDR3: TGTGCCAGCTCACCGGGACAGGGGGTCCACGAGCAGTACTTC.